This passage covers 18 T cell receptor beta chains from one sample sequenced in a study of breast tumors, draining lymph nodes, adjacent tissues. MiXCR, applied by TCRdb to the multiplex PCR reads, yields one record per CDR3 protein. This sample has about 9,000 distinct CDR3 sequences, with under 50% found just once. What was sequenced was tumor-adjacent breast tissue. The source is a female donor with breast cancer. Some clones in this sample may be carry-over from other donors' samples.

Notes on this clonotype: A much larger clone is a single base away; this may be a read error. The chain carries TRBV18 and TRBJ2-3; the match to TRBD2 covers 7 bases. In germline, CDR1 is KGHSH, CDR2 LQKENI. CDR3 length: 17 residues. CDR3 nucleotide sequence: TGTGCCAGCTCACCATGGTCTAGCGGACAAAGCACAGATACGCGGTATTTT. It translates to CASSPWSSGQSTDTRYF.

This clonotype is labeled medium-sized. The chain joins TRBV12-3 or TRBV12-4 to TRBJ2-7; the D gene is possibly TRBD2 (6 bases). CDR3 length: 15 residues. V dropped 2 bases and J dropped 1 base, with 12 bases sitting between them. CDR3 nucleotides: TGTGCCAGCAGTTTACAAGGAGGGATATCCTACGAGCAGTACTTC. It encodes CASSLQGGISYEQYF.

By sample fraction, this clonotype is medium-sized. The chain couples TRBV2 to TRBJ2-5; D may be TRBD1 (6 bases). The CDR3 is 14 residues long. V lost 4 bases, J lost 0 bases, and 9 bases lay in between. Germline lookup yields CDR1 SNHLY and CDR2 FYNNEI. The CDR3 bases are TGTGCCAGCAGTGGAGGGACAAACCAAGAGACCCAGTACTTC. This sequence encodes CASSGGTNQETQYF. The variable domain in full, with the rest retrieved from reference TRBV2 and TRBJ2-5, is EPEVTQTPSHQVTQMGQEVILRCVPISNHLYFYWYRQILGQKVEFLVSFYNNEISEKSEIFDDQFSVERPDGSNFTLKIRSTKLEDSAMYFCASSGGTNQETQYFGPGTRLLVL.

This clonotype is medium-sized in the sample. The chain couples TRBV9 to TRBJ2-1; D is possibly TRBD2 (6 bases). The CDR3 runs 14 residues. The ends were cut back, 4 bases at V and 5 bases at J, with 13 bases in the middle. CDR1 is SGDLS, CDR2 YYNGEE, per germline. The CDR3 coding sequence is TGTGCCAGCAGCCCTGTAGCGGAGCACAATGAGCAGTTCTTC. It encodes CASSPVAEHNEQFF.

This clonotype was found many times. This chain uses TRBV6-6 with TRBJ2-4; TRBD2 matches 9 bases. The CDR3 sequence is 17 residues long. Looked up from germline, CDR1 is MNHNY and CDR2 is SVGAGI (reference sequence). J was trimmed by 8 bases and V by 6 bases; bases with no gene match: 17. DNA for the CDR3: TGTGCCAGCAGCCGAAGGCCGGGACTAGCCACAAACGACATTCAGTACTTC. Translation: CASSRRPGLATNDIQYF.

This chain joins TRBV5-1 and TRBJ1-1, with a weak D call TRBD1 (6 bases). The V end lost 4 bases, the J end lost 5 bases, and 15 bases lay between the germline ends. Germline V CDR1 and CDR2: SGHRS, YFSETQ. There are 14 residues in the CDR3. CDR3 sequence reads: CASSATQGNTEAFF. DNA for the CDR3: TGCGCCAGCAGCGCCACCCAGGGGAATACTGAAGCTTTCTTT.

As DNA, the CDR3 is TGTGCCACCAGTGATTCGAGGACTAGCGGGGGGGATACGCAGCATTTT. This encodes CATSDSRTSGGDTQHF. The chain recombines TRBV24-1 with TRBJ2-3; tentatively, D is TRBD1 (5 bases). The DNA end is more similar to TRBJ1-5, so the J call may be wrong. The germline V gene has CDR1 KGHDR and CDR2 SFDVKD. This CDR3 is built from 16 residues.

This clonotype is deemed medium-sized (0.01 to 0.1%). This chain uses TRBV29-1 with TRBJ1-2; TRBD1 might be the D (6 bases). The germline V gene encodes CDR1 SQVTM and CDR2 ANQGSEA. This CDR3 has 12 residues. Trimming left V 3 bases short and J 4 bases short, with 9 bases between. The CDR3 DNA reads TGCAGCGTTGAGACAGGAACCTATGGCTACACCTTC. This codes for CSVETGTYGYTF. Filled out from reference TRBV29-1 and TRBJ1-2, the complete variable domain reads SAVISQKPSRDICQRGTSLTIQCQVDSQVTMMFWYRQQPGQSLTLIATANQGSEATYESGFVIDKFPISRPNLTFSTLTVSNMSPEDSSIYLCSVETGTYGYTFGSGTRLTVV.

The chain combines TRBV7-6 with TRBJ2-7; 10 nucleotides agree with TRBD2. This CDR3 comprises 16 residues. Germline assignment: CDR1 SGHVS and CDR2 FNYEAQ. With V trimmed by 3 bases and J by 5 bases, 10 bases remained unmatched. The chain's CDR3 is CASSLTLAGESNEQYF. The DNA for the CDR3 is TGTGCCAGCAGCTTGACCCTAGCGGGAGAGTCCAACGAGCAGTACTTC.

This clonotype has at least ten counts. The chain carries TRBV7-3 and TRBJ2-2; a weak D match, TRBD2 (5 bases). Per the germline V gene, CDR1 is SGHTA and CDR2 is FQGTGA. Trimming left V 3 bases short and J 7 bases short, with 9 bases between. This CDR3 region has 13 residues. The CDR3 is CASSFLRDGELFF. DNA of the CDR3: TGTGCCAGCAGCTTCCTCCGGGACGGGGAGCTGTTTTTT.

This chain links TRBV6-5 with TRBJ2-1; TRBD2 is a possible D gene (5 bases). Germline-derived CDR1 and CDR2 are MNHEY and SVGAGI. The CDR3 covers 13 residues. V lost 2 bases to trimming and J lost 9 bases, with 11 bases between them. CDR3: CASSYRGIGEQFF. The CDR3 region has the DNA TGTGCCAGCAGTTACCGAGGGATCGGTGAGCAGTTCTTC.

This clonotype rates as medium-sized. The chain recombines TRBV19 with TRBJ1-1, with D unclear. CDR1 and CDR2 from the germline V gene are LNHDA and SQIVND (reference sequence). V lost 9 bases to trimming and J lost 0 bases, with 8 bases between them. The CDR3 sequence is 12 residues long. The DNA of the CDR3 is TGTGCCAGCCGTAAAATGAACACTGAAGCTTTCTTT. It yields the protein CASRKMNTEAFF.

Concerning this clonotype itself: The DNA is left out, because the CDR3 cannot be placed on it with certainty; the CDR3 is given as TCRdb lists it. CDR3 amino acids: CASMASGALTYEQYFGPGTIYF. This rearrangement joins TRBV2 to TRBJ1-3. The CDR3 spans 22 amino acids, including both terminal residues. In germline, CDR1 is SNHLY, CDR2 FYNNEI.

The V gene is TRBV10-2, the J gene TRBJ1-2, with TRBD1 matching over 9 bases. CDR1 is WSHSY, CDR2 SAAADI, per germline. The CDR3 runs 15 residues. J lost 7 bases, V lost 6 bases, and 12 bases had no gene match. CDR3 loop: CASRSGTGTVLGYTF. CDR3 bases: TGCGCCAGCAGATCCGGGACAGGGACTGTCCTTGGCTACACCTTC.

This clonotype was picked up many times. V gene TRBV7-9 combines with J gene TRBJ2-1; TRBD2 agrees at 8 bases. Trimming removed 3 bases from V and 8 bases from J; junction bases left unmatched: 15. This CDR3 contains 17 residues. In germline, CDR1 is SEHNR, CDR2 FQNEAQ (reference sequence). CDR3 sequence: CASSFPGGRVPLDEQFF. CDR3 nucleotides: TGTGCCAGCAGCTTCCCGGGGGGGAGGGTCCCTTTAGATGAGCAGTTCTTC.

The chain is built from TRBV28 and TRBJ2-7; 10 bases map to TRBD1. The CDR3 is 12 amino acids. From germline, CDR1 is MDHEN and CDR2 SYDVKM. V was clipped by 8 bases and J by 6 bases; unmatched bases: 4. The CDR3 protein is CASGDRGREQYF. For the CDR3, the DNA is TGTGCCAGCGGGGACAGGGGTCGCGAGCAGTACTTC.

Notes on this clonotype: The junction departs from germline at one end; a sequencing error may be responsible. The rearrangement uses TRBV9 and TRBJ2-1, with D unresolved. This CDR3 spans 14 amino acids. Germline-derived CDR1 and CDR2 are SGDLS and YYNGEE. This chain's CDR3 is CASSVEERYDEQFF. The DNA for the CDR3 is TGCGCCAGCAGCGTAGAAGAACGGTACGATGAGCAGTTCTTC.

In its sample, this clonotype is medium-sized (0.01 to 0.1%). V is TRBV5-1 and J is TRBJ2-3, with D uncertain. The V and J ends lost 1 base and 0 bases respectively, with 6 bases between them. Germline CDR1 and CDR2: SGHRS and YFSETQ. The CDR3 is 14 amino acids. The CDR3 DNA is TGCGCCAGCAGCTTGATCCAGAGCACAGATACGCAGTATTTT. Protein: CASSLIQSTDTQYF.